This is a list of T cell receptor beta chains from one sample in a study of cytomegalovirus exposure and HLA in healthy donors. This table comes from immunoSEQ multiplex PCR, and its TCRdb copy is limited to in-frame clones, with some not included. Among roughly 290,000 clones listed, approximately 90% were seen once. Sample: PBMCs. These receptors all stem from a young woman in good health and CMV-seronegative. CDR3s include the opening cysteine and the closing phenylalanine or tryptophan.

V gene	J gene	CDR3 protein
TRBV7-3	TRBJ2-5	CASSLGLAGVRETQYF
TRBV19	TRBJ1-5	CASSTGQGASNQPQHF
TRBV5-6	TRBJ2-5	CASSLTLDLVGTEQETQYF
TRBV15	TRBJ2-7	CATSRDPTGVYEQYF
TRBV19	TRBJ1-3	CASSQRLAGSYRNTIYF
TRBV19	TRBJ1-2	CASRGTGANYGYTF
TRBV7-2	TRBJ2-5	CASSPRSYQETQYF
TRBV6-5	TRBJ2-5	CASSYARTSVMYF
TRBV6-5	TRBJ2-3	CASSSSITGVTDTQYF
TRBV5-1	TRBJ2-7	CASSFRSGDTLSYEQYF
TRBV29-1	TRBJ1-1	CSVGGTGAGTEAFF
TRBV9	TRBJ1-6	CASSATRGPGSPLHF
TRBV11-2	TRBJ1-3	CASSFSQRGDTIYF
TRBV7-6	TRBJ1-1	CASSEGAFTEAFF
TRBV29-1	TRBJ1-1	CSDGSTNTEAFF
TRBV7-6	TRBJ2-7	CASSLGVPGWGGSDYEQYF
TRBV5-6	TRBJ1-1	CASSLDGRMNTEAFF
TRBV2	TRBJ2-7	CAGGQAPMDEQYF
TRBV11-2	TRBJ1-1	CASSLGPLYRGGTEAFF
TRBV10-3	TRBJ1-6	CAISVGEGIYNSPLHF
TRBV6-6	TRBJ2-1	CASSPGGNEQFF
TRBV5-4	TRBJ2-7	CASSLSRGEQYF
TRBV10-2	TRBJ2-7	CASSDGLLSSYEQYF
TRBV2	TRBJ2-3	CASSEEGKDTQYF
TRBV11-2	TRBJ2-7	CASSAGTGGFSYEQYF
TRBV5-1	TRBJ2-3	CASSLGLALDTQYF
TRBV13	TRBJ2-3	CASSLPSTDTQYF
TRBV9	TRBJ2-7	CASSPSGQGAEQYF
TRBV10-3	TRBJ2-5	CAIGDWTDLQETQYF
TRBV4-2	TRBJ1-2	CASSQETAAFRGVGDGYTF
TRBV7-9	TRBJ2-1	CASSYRTSGVYEQFF
TRBV30	TRBJ1-2	CAWSASLGGYTF
TRBV19	TRBJ2-5	CATSDRGREAQYF
TRBV25-1	TRBJ1-6	CASSAGGQGDGRSLHF